The source of this T cell receptor beta chain is a study of TIL therapy for anti-PD-1-resistant metastatic lung cancer. As for the study in general: Median tumor PD-L1 proportion score was roughly 5.5%. By whole-exome sequencing, median non-synonymous tumor mutation burden was approximately 1.6 mutations per megabase. Four tumors were EGFR-mutant and two were ALK-rearranged.

This was the immunoSEQ v3 assay. TCRdb keeps only in-frame clones here, not all; method: immunoSEQ multiplex PCR. Altogether more than 45,000 clones are present, about nine tenths being singletons, with the ten largest covering 2.5% to 3%. Time point denoted: pre-treatment sample, taken before nivolumab and TIL therapy. The germline V gene has CDR1 SNHLY and CDR2 FYNNEI. The germline V and J ends were trimmed by 5 bases and 1 base, with 9 bases remaining between them. CDR3 length equals 14 residues. This material consisted of blood, taken at baseline. V is TRBV2 and J is TRBJ1-5; D is uncertain. The source is a person between 25 and 79 years old with non-small cell lung cancer. The CDR3 spells CASSTDGSNQPQHF. The CDR3 DNA reads as TGTGCCAGCAGTACGGACGGGAGCAATCAGCCCCAGCATTTT.